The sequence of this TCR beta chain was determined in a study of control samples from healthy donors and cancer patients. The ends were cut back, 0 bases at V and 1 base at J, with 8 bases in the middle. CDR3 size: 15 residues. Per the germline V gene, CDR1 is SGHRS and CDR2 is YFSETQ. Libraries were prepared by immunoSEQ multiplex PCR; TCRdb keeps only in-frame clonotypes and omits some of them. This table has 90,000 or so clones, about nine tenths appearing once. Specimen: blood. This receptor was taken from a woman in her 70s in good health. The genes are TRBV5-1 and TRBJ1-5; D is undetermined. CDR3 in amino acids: CASSLEGISNQPQHF. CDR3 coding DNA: TGCGCCAGCAGCTTGGAAGGGATAAGCAATCAGCCCCAGCATTTT.